These 13 T cell receptor beta chains were all obtained from the same sample, sequenced in a study of shared clonotypes between healthy human individuals. CD45RO-negative, CCR7-positively selected cells formed the naive CD8 fraction, excluding terminally differentiated effector memory CD45RA+ cells. Using immunoSEQ multiplex PCR, the repertoire was profiled, and TCRdb retains in-frame clones only, with some absent. This sample has some 800,000 clones; almost 95% occur once, and the top ten carry 24%. What was sequenced was naive CD8+ T cells sorted from blood. The receptors derive from a man aged 25-45 years in good health.

The V call is TRBV7-9, the J call TRBJ2-7; 7 bases match TRBD1. The junction had 10 bases not matched to a gene; V was cut back by 5 bases and J by 3 bases. CDR3 length equals 15 residues. Germline CDR1 and CDR2: SEHNR and FQNEAQ (reference sequence). CDR3 bases: TGTGCCAGCAGCCCAATGCGAACAGGGGTCTACGAGCAGTACTTC. Its translation is CASSPMRTGVYEQYF.

The chain combines TRBV9 with TRBJ2-1; perhaps TRBD2 as D (6 bases). The CDR3 spans 16 residues. Germline CDR1 and CDR2: SGDLS and YYNGEE. Trimming shortened V by 4 bases and J by 7 bases, and 21 bases separated the two germline ends. The CDR3 DNA reads as TGTGCCAGCAGCCCCGTTGGGGGGTCTATTTTAAATGAGCAGTTCTTC. Translated: CASSPVGGSILNEQFF.

V and J are TRBV5-8 and TRBJ2-4; the D is unclear. V lost 1 base and J lost 7, with 9 bases in between. The CDR3 sequence is 13 residues long. Germline V gene sequence: CDR1 SGHTS, CDR2 YDEGEE. For the CDR3, the DNA is TGTGCCAGCAGCTTGAGGTCATTGAACATTCAGTACTTC. It specifies CASSLRSLNIQYF.

CDR3 in DNA: TGTGCCAGCAGCGCAGGGACTAGCGGAACACGTGACGAGCAGTACTTC. As protein: CASSAGTSGTRDEQYF. This rearrangement joins TRBV9 to TRBJ2-7; TRBD2 matches at 11 bases. The germline gives CDR1 SGDLS, CDR2 YYNGEE. CDR3 length: 16 residues. Germline trimming cut 3 bases from V and 5 bases from J; bases unmatched to any gene: 10. Full variable domain (outside the CDR3, taken from reference TRBV9 and TRBJ2-7): DSGVTQTPKHLITATGQRVTLRCSPRSGDLSVYWYQQSLDQGLQFLIQYYNGEERAKGNILERFSAQQFPDLHSELNLSSLELGDSALYFCASSAGTSGTRDEQYFGPGTRLTVT.

The V and J genes are TRBV5-5 and TRBJ1-1; TRBD1 might be the D (6 bases). This CDR3 is built from 16 residues. CDR1 is SGHKS and CDR2 is YYEKEE in the germline V gene (reference sequence). Between the trimmed V and J ends, which lost 5 bases and 0 bases, there was a span of 17 bases. For the CDR3, the DNA is TGTGCCAGCAGTTCCCATCCAGGGGCTATGAACACTGAAGCTTTCTTT. Amino acids: CASSSHPGAMNTEAFF.

The chain uses TRBV28 and TRBJ2-7, with D unresolved. The CDR3 sequence is 12 residues long. Germline V gene data show CDR1 as MDHEN and CDR2 as SYDVKM. V lost 6 bases to trimming and J lost 3 bases, with 9 bases between them. CDR3 amino acids: CASSPNYYEQYF. CDR3 bases: TGTGCCAGCAGCCCCAACTACTACGAGCAGTACTTC.

The rearrangement uses TRBV2 and TRBJ2-1; TRBD2 matches at 7 bases. The CDR3 loop spans 13 amino acids. V was pared by 7 bases and J by 9 bases, with 9 bases of the junction left unmatched. Germline CDR1 and CDR2: SNHLY and FYNNEI. The CDR3 loop reads CASKGLNLREQFF. In nucleotides, the CDR3 is TGTGCCAGCAAGGGACTAAATCTTCGTGAGCAGTTCTTC.

The chain links TRBV7-2 to TRBJ1-5; D is unresolved. Per the germline V gene, CDR1 is SGHTA and CDR2 is FQGNSA. CDR3 length: 12 amino acids. The V gene lost 4 bases and the J gene lost 6 bases, with 7 bases spanning the gap. The CDR3 coding sequence is TGTGCCAGCAGCTACGGGGTTCAGCCCCAGCATTTT. It yields the protein CASSYGVQPQHF.

This chain joins TRBV4-1 and TRBJ2-5, with D maybe TRBD2 (6 bases). Trimming removed 4 bases from V and 5 bases from J, with 14 bases in between. CDR3 length: 14 residues. Germline V gene lookup returns CDR1 MGHRA and CDR2 YSYEKL. Written as DNA, the CDR3 is TGCGCCAGCAGCCCAACCCCCGGAGGGGAGACCCAGTACTTC. This encodes CASSPTPGGETQYF.

The genes are TRBV7-9 and TRBJ2-7, with 14 bases identical to TRBD2. The trim removed 5 bases at V and 3 bases at J, leaving 3 bases unmatched. Germline V lookup: CDR1 SEHNR, CDR2 FQNEAQ (reference sequence). This CDR3 has 15 residues. Here the CDR3 reads CASSPGLAGGYEQYF. The CDR3 coding sequence is TGTGCCAGCAGCCCAGGACTAGCGGGAGGCTACGAGCAGTACTTC.

V gene TRBV21-1 combines with J gene TRBJ2-1; the table's TRBD2 call for D was not verified on the DNA. TRBV21-1 has pseudogene status. The CDR3 loop spans 15 amino acids. This chain's CDR3 is CANSSGGRADNEQFF. In DNA, the CDR3 is TGTGCCAACAGTTCGGGCGGGAGGGCCGACAATGAGCAGTTCTTC.

This chain connects TRBV4-1 to TRBJ2-1, with no clear D. V was pared by 0 bases and J by 9 bases, with 3 bases between. CDR3 size: 11 residues. Germline CDR1 MGHRA, CDR2 YSYEKL. The CDR3 DNA reads as TGCGCCAGCAGCCAAGAGAGTGAGCAGTTCTTC. As protein: CASSQESEQFF.

This chain uses TRBV10-3 with TRBJ2-5, with D unclear. CDR3 size: 13 residues. Germline V lookup: CDR1 ENHRY, CDR2 SYGVKD. V lost 2 bases and J 3 bases, leaving 7 bases between the germline ends. The CDR3 region is CAISEGQKETQYF. CDR3 nucleotides: TGTGCCATCAGTGAGGGCCAGAAAGAGACCCAGTACTTC.